This record looks at one TCR beta chain sequence and its context. Its cognate antigen is unknown. Single viable CD3+CD4+CD8-CD45RO+ cells were sorted as the memory CD4+ T cells. These data originate in a study of memory CD4+ T cells and cytomegalovirus serostatus. Whole-study results and caveats: The CMV-associated TCR signature appears largely within the CD4+ memory repertoire. Of 150 to 200 reported CMV TCRbeta sequences, about 67 were found in memory CD4+ repertoires. A US-trained random forest predicted CMV serostatus with median AUC around 0.9.

J gave up 5 bases and V 3 bases, and 10 bases lay outside the gene matches. Looked up from germline, CDR1 is SGHNT and CDR2 is YYREEE (reference sequence). The CDR3 totals 16 residues. In the authors' methods: After removing out-of-frame reads, approximately 2 million distinct TCRbeta sequences remained. Assay used: immunoSEQ multiplex PCR; TCRdb lists only in-frame clones, some missing. Clonal size and the V and J genes are those of that table, whereas D and trimming came from the DNA. The table records 64,000 or so clones, 77% of them present only once. V gene TRBV5-4 combines with J gene TRBJ2-7; TRBD2 matches at 11 bases. This TCR was recovered from an adult in good health and CMV-seronegative. The sequenced sample was memory CD4+ T cells from blood. The CDR3 loop reads CASSSLAGGPINEQYF. CDR3 nucleotides: TGTGCCAGCAGCTCCTTAGCGGGAGGGCCCATAAACGAGCAGTACTTC.